This record covers a single T cell receptor (beta chain). No antigen is known for it. This record comes from a study of cytomegalovirus exposure and HLA in healthy donors. Study outcomes and limitations: Fewer N-insertions than the roughly 670-donor mean were reportedly shown by an Asian-associated ancestry cluster in a later analysis. The authors later found HLA-associated TCR beta chains more clonally expanded than equally common others.

13 Jbeta primers and 60 Vbeta primers were used for the PCR. Using immunoSEQ multiplex PCR, the repertoire was profiled, and TCRdb retains in-frame clones only, with some absent. The sample has roughly 150,000 clones; about three quarters are singletons. CDR3 length: 12 residues. CDR1 and CDR2 from the germline V gene are GTSNPN and SVGIG (reference sequence). The V end was cut by 4 bases, the J end by 10 bases, with 16 bases between. Sequencing used PBMCs. The chain recombines TRBV30 with TRBJ1-1, with a tentative D call TRBD1 (5 bases). The TCR originated in a man younger than 45 in good health and CMV-seropositive. CDR3 region: CAWTRPGRAAFF. The CDR3 DNA reads TGTGCCTGGACCAGACCCGGCAGGGCAGCTTTCTTT.